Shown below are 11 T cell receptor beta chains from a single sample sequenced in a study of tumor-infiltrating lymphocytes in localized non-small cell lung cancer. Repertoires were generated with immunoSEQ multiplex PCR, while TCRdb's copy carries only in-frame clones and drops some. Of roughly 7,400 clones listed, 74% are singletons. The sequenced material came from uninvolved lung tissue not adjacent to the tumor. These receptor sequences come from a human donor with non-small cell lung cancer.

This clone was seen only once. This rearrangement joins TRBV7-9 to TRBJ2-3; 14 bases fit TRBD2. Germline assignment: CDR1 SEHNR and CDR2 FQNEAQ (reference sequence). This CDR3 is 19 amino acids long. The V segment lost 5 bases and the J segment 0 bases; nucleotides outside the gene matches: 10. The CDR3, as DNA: TGTGCCAGCAGCCCAGGCCCGGGACTAGCGGGGGCAAGCACAGATACGCAGTATTTT. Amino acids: CASSPGPGLAGASTDTQYF.

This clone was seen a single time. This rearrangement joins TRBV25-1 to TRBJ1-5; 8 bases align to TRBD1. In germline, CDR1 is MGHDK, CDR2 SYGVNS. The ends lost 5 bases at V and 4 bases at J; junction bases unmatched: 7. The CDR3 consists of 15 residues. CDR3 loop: CASSNGQGPNQPQHF. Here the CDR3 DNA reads TGTGCCAGCAGTAATGGACAGGGACCTAATCAGCCCCAGCATTTT.

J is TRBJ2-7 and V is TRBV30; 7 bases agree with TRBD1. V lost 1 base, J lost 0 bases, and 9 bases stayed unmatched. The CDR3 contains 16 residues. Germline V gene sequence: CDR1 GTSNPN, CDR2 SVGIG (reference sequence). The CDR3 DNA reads TGTGCCTGGAGTGCCCAGTTCGGACAGGCCTCCTACGAGCAGTACTTC. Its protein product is CAWSAQFGQASYEQYF.

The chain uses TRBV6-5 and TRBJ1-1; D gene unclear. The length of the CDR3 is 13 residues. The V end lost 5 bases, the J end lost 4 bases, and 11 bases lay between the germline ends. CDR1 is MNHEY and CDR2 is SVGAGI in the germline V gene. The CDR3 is CASSPRGSTEAFF. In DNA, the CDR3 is TGTGCCAGCAGTCCTCGGGGATCCACTGAAGCTTTCTTT.

The CDR3: CASSLLPFPGTPGYGYTF. The CDR3 DNA follows: TGTGCCAGCAGTTTATTGCCCTTCCCCGGGACCCCGGGCTATGGCTACACCTTC. The chain links TRBV28 to TRBJ1-2; tentatively, D is TRBD1 (5 bases). Trimming took off 1 base at V and 4 bases at J, with 22 bases between the two ends. CDR3 length: 18 amino acids. The V gene's germline CDR1 is MDHEN and CDR2 SYDVKM.

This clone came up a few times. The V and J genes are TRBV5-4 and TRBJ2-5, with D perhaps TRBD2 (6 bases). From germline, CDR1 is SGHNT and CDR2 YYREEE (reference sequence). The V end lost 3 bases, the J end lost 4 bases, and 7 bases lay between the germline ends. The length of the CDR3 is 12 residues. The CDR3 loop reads CASSSSAETQYF. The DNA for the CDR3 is TGTGCCAGCAGCTCTAGCGCAGAGACCCAGTACTTC.

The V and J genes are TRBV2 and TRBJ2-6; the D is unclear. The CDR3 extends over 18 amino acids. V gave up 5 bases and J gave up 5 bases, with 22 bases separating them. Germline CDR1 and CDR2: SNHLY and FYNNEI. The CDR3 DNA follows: TGTGCCAGCAGTTCCCATAATTCGATACAAAGTCGGGCCAACGTCCTGACTTTC. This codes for CASSSHNSIQSRANVLTF.

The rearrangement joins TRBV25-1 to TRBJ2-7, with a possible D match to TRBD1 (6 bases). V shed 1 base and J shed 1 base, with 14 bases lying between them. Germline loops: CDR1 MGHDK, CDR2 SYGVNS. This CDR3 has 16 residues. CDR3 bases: TGTGCCAGCAGTGAATTGGGGGAAACAGGGTCCTACGAGCAGTACTTC. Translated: CASSELGETGSYEQYF.

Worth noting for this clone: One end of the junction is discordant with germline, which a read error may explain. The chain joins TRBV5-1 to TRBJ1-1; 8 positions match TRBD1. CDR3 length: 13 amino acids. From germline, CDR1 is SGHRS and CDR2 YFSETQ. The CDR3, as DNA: TGCGCCAGCAGCGATGGGACAGGCTCGTCAAGTGTCTTT. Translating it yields CASSDGTGSSSVF.

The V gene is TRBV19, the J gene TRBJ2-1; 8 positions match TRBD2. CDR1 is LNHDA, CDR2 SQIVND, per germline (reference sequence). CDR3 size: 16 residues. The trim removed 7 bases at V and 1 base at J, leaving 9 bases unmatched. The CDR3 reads CASKNSGTSSYNEQFF. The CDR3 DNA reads TGTGCCAGTAAGAATAGCGGGACCTCTTCCTACAATGAGCAGTTCTTC.

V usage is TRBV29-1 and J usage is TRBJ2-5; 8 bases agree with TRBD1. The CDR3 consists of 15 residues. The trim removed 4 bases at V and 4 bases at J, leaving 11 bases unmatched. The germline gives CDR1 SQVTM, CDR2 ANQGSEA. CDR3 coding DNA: TGCAGCGTTGGGGGAAGGTCAGGGGGCGGAGAGACCCAGTACTTC. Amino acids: CSVGGRSGGGETQYF.